The sequence of this T cell receptor beta chain was determined in a study of blood T cell repertoires in COVID-19. On the study more broadly: Researchers got acute and convalescent COVID-19 samples from the United States, Italy and Spain. The cDNA or gDNA used as material had been derived from T cells, B-cell-depleted T cells, or PBMCs.

Authors' analysis steps: Amplification from reference gene primers served as the basis for estimated nucleated cell counts. Measured with immunoSEQ multiplex PCR; TCRdb has only the in-frame clones, and not every one. The V and J calls and clone size are taken from that table; D and trimming were inferred from the DNA. Here the sample spans roughly 480,000 clones, roughly 89% being singletons. Trimming removed 5 bases from V and 9 bases from J; junction bases left unmatched: 11. Germline V lookup: CDR1 SGHVS, CDR2 FNYEAQ. The CDR3 length is 15 residues. Patients from Seattle were sampled longitudinally, starting during active infection.

This sequence was found in a young man with COVID-19, enrolled during active disease. This chain uses TRBV7-6 with TRBJ2-3, with 10 bases fitting TRBD2. Sequences were obtained from peripheral blood. The CDR3 nucleotides are TGTGCCAGCAGCCTACGGACTAGCGGCGAGGGCACGCAGTATTTT. Translation: CASSLRTSGEGTQYF.